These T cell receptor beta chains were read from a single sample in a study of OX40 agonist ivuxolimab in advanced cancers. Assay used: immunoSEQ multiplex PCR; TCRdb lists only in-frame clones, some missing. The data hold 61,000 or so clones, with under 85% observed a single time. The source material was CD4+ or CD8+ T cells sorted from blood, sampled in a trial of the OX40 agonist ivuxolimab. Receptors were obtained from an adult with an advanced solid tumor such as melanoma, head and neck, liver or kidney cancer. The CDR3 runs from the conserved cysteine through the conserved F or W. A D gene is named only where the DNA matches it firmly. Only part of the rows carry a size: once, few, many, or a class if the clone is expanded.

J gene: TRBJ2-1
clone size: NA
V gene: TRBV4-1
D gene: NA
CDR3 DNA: TGCGCCAGCAACCGCAAACTCACGAACAATGAGCAGTTCTTC
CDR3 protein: CASNRKLTNNEQFF

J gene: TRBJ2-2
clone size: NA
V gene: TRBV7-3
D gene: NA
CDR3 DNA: TGTGCCAGCAGCTTAGGGAGAACCGGGGAGCTGTTTTTT
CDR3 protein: CASSLGRTGELFF

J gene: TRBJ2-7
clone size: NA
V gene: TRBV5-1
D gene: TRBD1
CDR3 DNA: TGCGCCAGCAGCTCGACCGGGACAGGGCCCTACGAGCAGTACTTC
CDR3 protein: CASSSTGTGPYEQYF

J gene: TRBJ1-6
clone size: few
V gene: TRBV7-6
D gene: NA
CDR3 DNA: TGTGCCAGCAGCTTAGAAGCAGGGCTATACAATTCACCCCTCCACTTT
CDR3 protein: CASSLEAGLYNSPLHF

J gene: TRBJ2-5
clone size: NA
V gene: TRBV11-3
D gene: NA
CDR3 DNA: TGTGCCAGCAGCTTACAGGGGTCGGATAAGACCCAGTACTTC
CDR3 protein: CASSLQGSDKTQYF

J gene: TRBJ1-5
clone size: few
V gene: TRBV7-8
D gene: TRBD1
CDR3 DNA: TGTGCCAGCAGCTCCCGACAGGGCAGCAATCAGCCCCAGCATTTT
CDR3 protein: CASSSRQGSNQPQHF

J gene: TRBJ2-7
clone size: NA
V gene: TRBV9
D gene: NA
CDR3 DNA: TGTGCCAGCAGCGTGGGCAGGGCGTCCTACGAGCAGTACTTC
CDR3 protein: CASSVGRASYEQYF

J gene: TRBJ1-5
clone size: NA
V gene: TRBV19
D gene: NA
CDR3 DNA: TGTGCCAGTGAGGCGGGAGGATATGGCAATCAGCCCCAGCATTTT
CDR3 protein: CASEAGGYGNQPQHF

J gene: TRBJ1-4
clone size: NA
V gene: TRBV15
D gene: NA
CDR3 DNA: TGTGCCACCAGCAGAGAGAGGGCTAATGAAAAACTGTTTTTT
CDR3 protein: CATSRERANEKLFF

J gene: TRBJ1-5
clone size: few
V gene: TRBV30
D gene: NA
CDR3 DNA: TGTGCCTGGGGTCGTGGGGGCAACAATCAGCCCCAGCATTTT
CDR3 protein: CAWGRGGNNQPQHF

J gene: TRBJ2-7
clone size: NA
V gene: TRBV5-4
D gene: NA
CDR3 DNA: TGTGCCAGCAGCTTGGGGGGGCCCAAGGGGGAGCAGTACTTC
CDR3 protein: CASSLGGPKGEQYF

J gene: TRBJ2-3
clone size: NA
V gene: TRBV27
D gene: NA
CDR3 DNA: TGTGCCAGCAGTTTAGAGTGGGCAGGGGCAAGCACAGATACGCAGTATTTT
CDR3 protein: CASSLEWAGASTDTQYF

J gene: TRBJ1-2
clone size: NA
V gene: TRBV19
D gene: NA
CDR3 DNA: TGTGCCAGTAGTATGGTCCCAGGGCTAAGGGGCTACACCTTC
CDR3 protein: CASSMVPGLRGYTF

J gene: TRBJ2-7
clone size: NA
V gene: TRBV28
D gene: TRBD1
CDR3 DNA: TGTGCCAGCGCTAGACAGGGTGTAACTTACGAGCAGTACTTC
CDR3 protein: CASARQGVTYEQYF

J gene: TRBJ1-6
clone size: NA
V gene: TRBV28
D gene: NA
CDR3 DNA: TGTGCCAGCAGCCCCACTGGCGGCGGCGATTCACCCCTCCACTTT
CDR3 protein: CASSPTGGGDSPLHF

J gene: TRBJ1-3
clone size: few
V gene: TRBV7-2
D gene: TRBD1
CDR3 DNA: TGTGCCAGCAGCTTAGCGGGGACAGTCAACTCTGGAAACACCATATATTTT
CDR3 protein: CASSLAGTVNSGNTIYF

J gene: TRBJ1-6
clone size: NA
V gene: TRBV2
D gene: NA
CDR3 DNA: TGTGCCAGCATTCCAAGGAGAGGACTGATTCCCTATAATTCACCCCTCCACTTT
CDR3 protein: CASIPRRGLIPYNSPLHF

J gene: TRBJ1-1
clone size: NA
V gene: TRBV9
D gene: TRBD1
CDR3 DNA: TGTGCCAGCAGCGTATTAACAGGGGTGACTGAAGCTTTCTTT
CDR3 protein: CASSVLTGVTEAFF

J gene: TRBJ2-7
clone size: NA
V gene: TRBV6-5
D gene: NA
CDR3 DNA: TGTGCCAGCAGACCATACCAGGGAAAGCAGTACTTC
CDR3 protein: CASRPYQGKQYF

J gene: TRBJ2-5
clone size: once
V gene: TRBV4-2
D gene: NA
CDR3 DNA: TGTGCCAGCAGCCCAAGGGCCGGGGCCGTGGGGGGAGAGACCCAGTACTTC
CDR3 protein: CASSPRAGAVGGETQYF

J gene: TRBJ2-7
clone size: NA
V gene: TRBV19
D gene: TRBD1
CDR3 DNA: TGTGCCAGTAGTATAGTTGGGGGACAGGGTTACGAGCAGTACTTC
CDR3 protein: CASSIVGGQGYEQYF

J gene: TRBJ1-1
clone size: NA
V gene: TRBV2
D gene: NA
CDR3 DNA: TGTGCCAGCAGTGAAGCCCTGCGGGGTTTTACGGCTTTCTTT
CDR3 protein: CASSEALRGFTAFF

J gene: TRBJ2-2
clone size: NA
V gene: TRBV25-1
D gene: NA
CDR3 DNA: TGTGCCAGCAGTGAAGGACAGTTCACCGGGGAGCTGTTTTTT
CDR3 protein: CASSEGQFTGELFF

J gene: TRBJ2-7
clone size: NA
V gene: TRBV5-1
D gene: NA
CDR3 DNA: TGCGCCAGCAGCTTGGGGACAGTCACCTACGAGCAGTACTTC
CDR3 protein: CASSLGTVTYEQYF

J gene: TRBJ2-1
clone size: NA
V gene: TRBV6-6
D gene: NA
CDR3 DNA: TGTGCCAGCAAGAGACAAAGCTCCTACAATGAGCAGTTCTTC
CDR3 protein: CASKRQSSYNEQFF

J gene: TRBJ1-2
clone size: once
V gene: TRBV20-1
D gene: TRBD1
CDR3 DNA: TGCAGTGCTAGACAGGGGGATGGCTACACCTTC
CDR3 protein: CSARQGDGYTF

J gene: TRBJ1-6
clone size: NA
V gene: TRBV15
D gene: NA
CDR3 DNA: TGTGCCACCAGCAGAGATGGCTATAATTCACCCCTCCACTTT
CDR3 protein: CATSRDGYNSPLHF

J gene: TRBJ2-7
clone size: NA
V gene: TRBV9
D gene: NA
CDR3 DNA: TGTGCCAGCAGCGTAGGGCTCGGACCATCGGACGGGCAGTACTTC
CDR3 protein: CASSVGLGPSDGQYF

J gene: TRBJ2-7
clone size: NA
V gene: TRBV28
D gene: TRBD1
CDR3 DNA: TGTGCCAGCAGTTTAGGGACAGGGGGGTACGAGCAGTACTTC
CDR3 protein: CASSLGTGGYEQYF

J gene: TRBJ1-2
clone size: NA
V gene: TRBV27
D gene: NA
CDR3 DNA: TGTGCCAGCAGTTACGACAGCCTTGGAAGGGGCTACACCTTC
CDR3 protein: CASSYDSLGRGYTF

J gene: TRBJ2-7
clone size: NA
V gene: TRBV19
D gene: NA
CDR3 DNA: TGTGCCAGTAGCCCGACAGGCTCCTACGAGCAGTACTTC
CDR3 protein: CASSPTGSYEQYF

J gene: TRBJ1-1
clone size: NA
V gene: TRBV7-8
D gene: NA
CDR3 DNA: TGTGCCAGCAGCGCGGGAGGTATGATGAACACTGAAGCTTTCTTT
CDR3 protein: CASSAGGMMNTEAFF

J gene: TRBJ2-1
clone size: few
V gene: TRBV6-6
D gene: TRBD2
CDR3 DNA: TGTGCCAGCAGGCAATTGGGACTAGGATACAATGAGCAGTTCTTC
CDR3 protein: CASRQLGLGYNEQFF

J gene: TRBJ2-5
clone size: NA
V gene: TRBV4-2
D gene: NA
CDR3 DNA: TGTGCCAGCAGCCAAGATCCCGGGGCCATCCAGACCCAGTACTTC
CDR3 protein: CASSQDPGAIQTQYF

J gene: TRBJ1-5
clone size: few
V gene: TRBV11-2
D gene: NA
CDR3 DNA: TGTGCCAGCAGCTTAGGCCCCAATCAGCCCCAGCATTTT
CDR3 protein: CASSLGPNQPQHF

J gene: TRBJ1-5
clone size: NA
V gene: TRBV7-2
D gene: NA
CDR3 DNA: TGTGCCAGCAGCCCGGGAGGCTTCAATCAGCCCCAGCATTTT
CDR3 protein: CASSPGGFNQPQHF

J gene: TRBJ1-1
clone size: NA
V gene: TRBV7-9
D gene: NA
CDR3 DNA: TGTGCCAGCAGCACAAAGAGGGACACTGAAGCTTTCTTT
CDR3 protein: CASSTKRDTEAFF

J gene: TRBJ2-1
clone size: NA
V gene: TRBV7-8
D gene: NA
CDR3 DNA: TGTGCCAGCAGCTTAAACAGGGATCGATCCGGCGAGCAGTTCTTC
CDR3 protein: CASSLNRDRSGEQFF

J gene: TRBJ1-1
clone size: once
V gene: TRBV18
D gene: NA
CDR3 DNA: TGTGCCAGCTCACCGCCGGGGGGGCTGAACACTGAAGCTTTCTTT
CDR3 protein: CASSPPGGLNTEAFF

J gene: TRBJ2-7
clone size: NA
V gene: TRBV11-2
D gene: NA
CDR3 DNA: TGTGCCAGCAGCTCCGAAGGGAGCGAGCAGTACTTC
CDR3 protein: CASSSEGSEQYF

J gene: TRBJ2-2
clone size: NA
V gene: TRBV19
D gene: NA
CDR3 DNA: TGTGCCAGTAGCCCCGAAGGGGACGCGAACACCGGGGAGCTGTTTTTT
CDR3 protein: CASSPEGDANTGELFF

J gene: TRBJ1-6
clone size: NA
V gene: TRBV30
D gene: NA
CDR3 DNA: TGTGCCTGGTGGAGGGGGGAATCACCCCTCCACTTT
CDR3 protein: CAWWRGESPLHF

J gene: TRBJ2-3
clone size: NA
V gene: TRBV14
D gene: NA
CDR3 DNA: TGTGCCAGCAGCCCGCTTTCCCTGGGGGTTGGTACGCAGTATTTT
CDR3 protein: CASSPLSLGVGTQYF

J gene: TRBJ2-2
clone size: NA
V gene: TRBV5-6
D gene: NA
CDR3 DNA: TGTGCCAGCAGCTTCGGCGGGTTTATCGGGGAGCTGTTTTTT
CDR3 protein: CASSFGGFIGELFF

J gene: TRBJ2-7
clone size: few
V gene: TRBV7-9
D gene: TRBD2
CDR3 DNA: TGTGCCAGCGAAATAGCGGGGGGTCTTCCCTACGAGCAGTACTTC
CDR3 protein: CASEIAGGLPYEQYF

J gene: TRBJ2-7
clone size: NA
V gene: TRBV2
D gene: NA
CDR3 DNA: TGTGCCAGCACCATCCAGGGTTTGAGTAACGAGCAGTACTTC
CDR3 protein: CASTIQGLSNEQYF

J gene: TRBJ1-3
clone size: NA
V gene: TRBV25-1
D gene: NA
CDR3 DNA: TGTGCCAGCAGTGAACCGGCGGGAAACACCATATATTTT
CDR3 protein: CASSEPAGNTIYF

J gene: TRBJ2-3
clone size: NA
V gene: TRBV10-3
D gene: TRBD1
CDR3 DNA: TGTGCCCTCTCCGGGACAGGGACAGATACGCAGTATTTT
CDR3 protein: CALSGTGTDTQYF

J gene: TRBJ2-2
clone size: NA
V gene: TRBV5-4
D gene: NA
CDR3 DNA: TGTGCCAGCAGCTTGTCTGACTTCCGGGGCCTCCGTATCACCGGGGAGCTGTTTTTT
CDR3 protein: CASSLSDFRGLRITGELFF

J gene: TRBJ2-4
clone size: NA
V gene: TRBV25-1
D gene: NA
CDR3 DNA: TGTGCCAGCAGTGATTCCGGTATTATTCAGTACTTC
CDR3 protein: CASSDSGIIQYF

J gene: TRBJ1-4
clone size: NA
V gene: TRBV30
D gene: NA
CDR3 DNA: TGTGCCTGGAGTGCCATGACAGGCGTTAATGAAAAACTGTTTTTT
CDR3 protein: CAWSAMTGVNEKLFF

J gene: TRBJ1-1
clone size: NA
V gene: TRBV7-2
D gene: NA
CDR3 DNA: TGTGCCAGCAGCTGGACCGGCACTGAAGCTTTCTTT
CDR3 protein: CASSWTGTEAFF

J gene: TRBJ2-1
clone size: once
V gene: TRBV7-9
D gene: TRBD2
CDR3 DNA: TGTGCCAGCGGTCGACTAGCGGGGGGGTACAATGAGCAGTTCTTC
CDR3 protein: CASGRLAGGYNEQFF

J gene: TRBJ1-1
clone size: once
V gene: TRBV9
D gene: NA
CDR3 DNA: TGTGCCAGCAGAGAAATGATTGGACAGACATGTGATGGGGCTTTCTTT
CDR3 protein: CASREMIGQTCDGAFF

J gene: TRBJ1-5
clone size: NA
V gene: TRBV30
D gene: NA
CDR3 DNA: TGTGCCTGGAGTGTCGGGCAGAGTTATCAGCCCCAGCATTTT
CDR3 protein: CAWSVGQSYQPQHF

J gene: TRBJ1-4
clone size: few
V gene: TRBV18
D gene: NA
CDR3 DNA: TGTGCCAGCTCACCATCCGAGGGCAATGAAAAACTGTTTTTT
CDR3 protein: CASSPSEGNEKLFF

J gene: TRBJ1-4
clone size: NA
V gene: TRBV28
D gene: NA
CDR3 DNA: TGTGCCAGCAGTTTAACAGGAGCAACTAATGAAAAACTGTTTTTT
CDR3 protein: CASSLTGATNEKLFF

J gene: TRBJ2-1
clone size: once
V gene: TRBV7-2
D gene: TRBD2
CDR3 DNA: TGTGCCAGCAGCTTTATCGGGACTAGCGGGGTCGGCTCCTACAATGAGCAGTTCTTC
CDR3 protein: CASSFIGTSGVGSYNEQFF

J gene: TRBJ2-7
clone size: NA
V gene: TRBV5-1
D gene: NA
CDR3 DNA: TGCGCCAGCAGCTCAAGACCAGGGGCGGATGAGCAGTACTTC
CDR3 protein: CASSSRPGADEQYF

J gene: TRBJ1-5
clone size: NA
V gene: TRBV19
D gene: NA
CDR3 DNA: TGTGCCACCATAAGTGAGCCGGGGGGCGGTCAGCCCCAGCATTTT
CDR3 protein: CATISEPGGGQPQHF